What follows are 8 T cell receptor beta chains derived from one specimen sequenced in a study of blood T cell repertoires in COVID-19. Sequencing used immunoSEQ multiplex PCR; TCRdb keeps in-frame clones, though not all of them. The sample records over 60,000 clones, about 80% being singletons. The source material was peripheral blood. All receptors come from a man between 45 and 60 years old with COVID-19, enrolled during active disease.

The chain combines TRBV5-1 with TRBJ1-6; D not certain. The CDR3 sequence is 14 residues long. Germline-derived CDR1 and CDR2 are SGHRS and YFSETQ. V was pared by 0 bases and J by 8 bases, with 9 bases between. In nucleotides, the CDR3 is TGCGCCAGCAGCTTGGGAGGGTTAGATTCACCCCTCCACTTT. Translating gives CASSLGGLDSPLHF. The full variable domain, rest sourced from reference TRBV5-1 and TRBJ1-6, is KAGVTQTPRYLIKTRGQQVTLSCSPISGHRSVSWYQQTPGQGLQFLFEYFSETQRNKGNFPGRFSGRQFSNSRSEMNVSTLELGDSALYLCASSLGGLDSPLHFGNGTRLTVT.

This CDR3 is CASSWGLATDTQYF. CDR3 DNA sequence: TGCGCCAGCAGCTGGGGACTAGCGACAGATACGCAGTATTTT. V usage is TRBV5-1 and J usage is TRBJ2-3; the match to TRBD2 covers 10 bases. Per the germline V gene, CDR1 is SGHRS and CDR2 is YFSETQ. This CDR3 region has 14 residues. The V segment lost 3 bases and the J segment 3 bases; nucleotides outside the gene matches: 1.

This clone was observed a single time. The chain joins TRBV5-1 to TRBJ2-7; 7 bases match TRBD1. The CDR3 consists of 14 residues. The junction had 7 bases not matched to a gene; V was cut back by 4 bases and J by 3 bases. Germline V lookup: CDR1 SGHRS, CDR2 YFSETQ. In DNA, the CDR3 is TGCGCCAGCAGCGCCCCCGGGACAGACTACGAGCAGTACTTC. Protein product: CASSAPGTDYEQYF.

This clone came up many times. The chain combines TRBV6-2 or TRBV6-3 with TRBJ2-6, with 9 nucleotides matching TRBD1. The germline CDR1 and CDR2 sequences are MNHEY and SVGEGT. CDR3 length equals 17 residues. The V segment lost 6 bases and the J segment 3 bases; nucleotides outside the gene matches: 9. The DNA for the CDR3 is TGTGCCAGCAGCCCACAGGGGGCGCAGCGTGGGGCCAACGTCCTGACTTTC. Translated, it gives CASSPQGAQRGANVLTF.

J is TRBJ2-1 and V is TRBV11-1, with 8 bases lining up with TRBD1. Germline assignment: CDR1 SGHAT and CDR2 FQDESV (reference sequence). The CDR3 sequence is 12 residues long. Trimming at V came to 4 bases and at J to 9 bases, leaving 2 bases not matched to a gene. The CDR3 here is CASSSGQAEQFF. CDR3 DNA: TGTGCCAGCAGCTCGGGACAGGCTGAGCAGTTCTTC.

The J gene is TRBJ1-3, the V gene TRBV9; D is perhaps TRBD1 (6 bases). V dropped 3 bases and J dropped 0 bases, with 10 bases sitting between them. The CDR3 runs to 15 residues. Germline CDR1 and CDR2: SGDLS and YYNGEE. For the CDR3, the DNA is TGTGCCAGCAGCGGGGACACAAGCTCTGGAAACACCATATATTTT. Protein product: CASSGDTSSGNTIYF.

This chain uses TRBV5-1 with TRBJ2-3, with D perhaps matching TRBD1 (6 bases). The CDR3 covers 16 residues. V was cut by 4 bases and J by 3 bases, with 18 bases left in between. Germline V lookup: CDR1 SGHRS, CDR2 YFSETQ. CDR3 DNA sequence: TGCGCCAGCAGCGGGCGATACAGGGTTTCGACAGATACGCAGTATTTT. Its protein product is CASSGRYRVSTDTQYF.

The V gene is TRBV11-2, the J gene TRBJ1-1, with D perhaps TRBD1 (6 bases). There are 16 residues in the CDR3. CDR1 and CDR2 from the germline V gene are SGHAT and FQNNGV. V was pared by 0 bases and J by 4 bases, with 15 bases between. The CDR3 bases are TGTGCCAGCAGCTTAGATTCACAGGGCCGGAGCACTGAAGCTTTCTTT. Translation gives CASSLDSQGRSTEAFF.